Listed below are T cell receptor beta chains from one sample, sequenced in a study of CD8 T cells in ankylosing spondylitis. Using its own MiXCR run on the 5' RACE reads, TCRdb lists one record per CDR3 protein. This table has hundreds of thousands of distinct CDR3 sequences, 20% appearing once. Sequenced input: blood, either unsorted or a sorted T cell fraction (not recorded which). The source of these receptors is a male donor with ankylosing spondylitis or in good health (not recorded which). Each CDR3 is given with its conserved first and last residue. A D gene is named only where the DNA matches it firmly. Clone size is given for some rows only: seen once, a few or many times, or a class if the clone is expanded.

v_call,j_call,clone_size,d_call,cdr3_aa,cdr3_nt
TRBV7-3,TRBJ2-3,.,.,CASSPSSASTDTQYF,TGTGCCAGCAGCCCGTCCAGCGCGAGCACAGATACGCAGTATTTT
TRBV20-1,TRBJ2-1,many,.,CSARAGPDNEQFF,TGCAGTGCTAGAGCAGGGCCCGACAATGAGCAGTTCTTC
TRBV28,TRBJ2-3,few,.,CASSLGDHPTDTQYF,TGTGCCAGCAGTTTGGGTGACCACCCCACAGATACGCAGTATTTT
TRBV6-1,TRBJ2-3,.,TRBD2,CASKRGANTDTQYF,TGTGCCAGCAAGCGGGGGGCCAACACAGATACGCAGTATTTT
TRBV20-1,TRBJ1-1,once,.,CSAREEEGWNTEAFF,TGCAGTGCTAGAGAGGAAGAGGGGTGGAACACTGAAGCTTTCTTT
TRBV12-3/TRBV12-4,TRBJ1-1,few,TRBD1,CASSWGRGETEAFF,TGTGCCAGCAGTTGGGGCAGGGGGGAAACTGAAGCTTTCTTT
TRBV5-1,TRBJ1-1,few,.,CASTPETGAYTEAFF,TGCGCCAGCACCCCCGAGACGGGGGCCTACACTGAAGCTTTCTTT
TRBV27,TRBJ2-1,.,TRBD2,CASSLSPRGGSGRLNEQFF,TGTGCCAGCAGTTTATCTCCCAGGGGAGGAAGCGGGAGGCTTAATGAGCAGTTCTTC
TRBV14,TRBJ2-1,once,TRBD2,CASSQQLAGGFDEQFF,TGTGCCAGCAGCCAACAACTAGCGGGAGGGTTCGATGAGCAGTTCTTC
TRBV4-1,TRBJ2-2,few,.,CASSHRTGNGELFF,TGCGCCAGCAGCCACCGCACAGGGAACGGGGAGCTGTTTTTT
TRBV29-1,TRBJ2-1,.,TRBD1,CSADAGTGGRVRSYNEQFF,TGCAGCGCTGACGCCGGGACAGGGGGCAGAGTTCGCTCCTACAATGAGCAGTTCTTC
TRBV27,TRBJ2-5,many,.,CASSSRPGDRDETQYF,TGTGCCAGCAGTTCCCGACCGGGGGATAGGGATGAGACCCAGTACTTC
TRBV12-3/TRBV12-4,TRBJ1-2,few,.,CASSAGEGYGYTF,TGTGCCAGCAGCGCAGGGGAAGGGTATGGCTACACCTTC
TRBV5-8,TRBJ2-5,.,.,CASSLVGPLQTQYF,TGTGCCAGCAGCTTGGTGGGGCCTTTGCAGACCCAGTACTTC
TRBV27,TRBJ2-5,.,TRBD1,CASSQLPGQKYF,TGTGCCAGCAGCCAGCTACCGGGACAGAAATACTTC
TRBV20-1,TRBJ2-2,few,.,CSARQSGRYTGELFF,TGCAGTGCTAGGCAGTCGGGCAGGTACACCGGGGAGCTGTTTTTT
TRBV5-1,TRBJ2-3,.,.,CASRFGTSTDTQYF,TGCGCCAGCAGGTTCGGGACCAGCACAGATACGCAGTATTTT
TRBV7-3,TRBJ2-2,.,.,CASSSANGGELFF,TGTGCCAGCAGCTCCGCCAACGGCGGGGAGCTGTTTTTT
TRBV28,TRBJ1-5,few,TRBD1,CASSLPGQGSNQPQHF,TGTGCCAGCAGCTTACCCGGACAGGGGAGCAATCAGCCCCAGCATTTT
TRBV7-2,TRBJ1-1,few,TRBD1,CASSYGTGVLVTEAFF,TGTGCCAGCAGCTACGGGACAGGGGTCTTAGTGACTGAAGCTTTCTTT
TRBV7-2,TRBJ2-3,few,.,CASSRRQGPLDTQYF,TGTGCCAGCAGCCGCAGGCAAGGTCCACTAGATACGCAGTATTTT
TRBV5-1,TRBJ2-2,many,.,CASSLGTNTGELFF,TGCGCCAGCAGCTTGGGAACGAACACCGGGGAGCTGTTTTTT
TRBV27,TRBJ2-5,few,TRBD1,CASRRTGIKLYQETQYF,TGTGCCAGCAGGAGGACAGGGATCAAACTGTACCAAGAGACCCAGTACTTC
TRBV20-1,TRBJ2-1,.,.,CSATTPASYNEQFF,TGCAGTGCGACGACGCCGGCATCCTACAATGAGCAGTTCTTC
TRBV5-1,TRBJ2-5,.,.,CASSPGWGARETQYF,TGCGCCAGCAGCCCAGGTTGGGGGGCGAGGGAGACCCAGTACTTC
TRBV12-3/TRBV12-4,TRBJ1-4,.,.,CASTQNRKLFF,TGTGCCAGCACCCAGAATCGTAAACTGTTTTTT
TRBV5-1,TRBJ1-1,many,.,CASSLGQGFTEAFF,TGCGCCAGCAGCTTGGGCCAGGGGTTTACTGAAGCTTTCTTT
TRBV12-3/TRBV12-4,TRBJ1-6,few,.,CASSFGRIDSPLHF,TGTGCCAGCAGTTTCGGGCGGATAGATTCACCCCTCCACTTT
TRBV5-1,TRBJ2-1,.,TRBD2,CASRQQPPGLASNEQFF,TGCGCCAGCAGGCAACAACCACCGGGACTAGCGAGCAATGAGCAGTTCTTC
TRBV15,TRBJ2-5,.,TRBD1,CATSRDQGAETQYF,TGTGCCACCAGCAGAGACCAGGGGGCAGAGACCCAGTACTTC
TRBV24-1,TRBJ2-1,few,TRBD1,CATSDLGQGTYNEQFF,TGTGCCACCAGTGACCTAGGACAGGGAACCTACAATGAGCAGTTCTTC
TRBV12-3/TRBV12-4,TRBJ2-1,few,.,CASTTTGGNNEQFF,TGTGCCAGCACTACTACCGGGGGTAATAATGAGCAGTTCTTC
TRBV7-2,TRBJ1-2,few,.,CASSPLKTVSYGYTF,TGTGCCAGCAGCCCCCTAAAGACAGTCTCCTATGGCTACACCTTC
TRBV6-5,TRBJ1-2,many,.,CASSYSRGLGFGYTF,TGTGCCAGCAGTTACTCGCGGGGGCTGGGGTTTGGCTACACCTTC
TRBV20-1,TRBJ2-5,many,TRBD2,CSARVNSGSGETQYF,TGCAGTGCTAGAGTGAATAGCGGGAGTGGCGAGACCCAGTACTTC
TRBV11-2,TRBJ2-3,.,.,CASRGRYTDTQYF,TGTGCCAGCAGGGGACGATACACAGATACGCAGTATTTT
TRBV4-2,TRBJ2-2,few,.,CATRDAAFEELFF,TGTGCCACCAGGGACGCGGCGTTCGAGGAGCTGTTTTTT
TRBV5-5,TRBJ2-3,few,TRBD2,CASSEQTSGVGADTQYF,TGTGCCAGCAGCGAACAGACTAGCGGAGTAGGGGCAGATACGCAGTATTTT
TRBV5-1,TRBJ1-1,.,.,CASSLGQVLNTEAFF,TGCGCCAGCAGCTTGGGTCAGGTCCTAAACACTGAAGCTTTCTTT
TRBV6-1,TRBJ1-2,few,.,CASSALGRDYGYTF,TGTGCCAGCAGTGCCCTGGGCAGGGACTATGGCTACACCTTC
TRBV5-1,TRBJ2-5,.,TRBD2,CASSLAGTSGETQYF,TGCGCCAGCAGCTTGGCCGGGACTAGTGGAGAGACCCAGTACTTC
TRBV3-1,TRBJ2-1,.,TRBD2,CASGSSGSSYNEQFF,TGTGCCAGCGGAAGTAGCGGGAGCTCCTACAATGAGCAGTTCTTC
TRBV4-1,TRBJ2-1,many,.,CASSPQRAGTDNEQFF,TGCGCCAGCAGCCCACAGAGGGCGGGGACCGACAATGAGCAGTTCTTC
TRBV5-1,TRBJ1-1,few,.,CASSLAWGGTEAFF,TGCGCCAGCAGCTTGGCCTGGGGCGGCACTGAAGCTTTCTTT
TRBV5-1,TRBJ2-5,.,.,CASSLAVQETQYF,TGCGCCAGCAGCTTGGCCGTCCAAGAGACCCAGTACTTC
TRBV3-1,TRBJ1-2,few,.,CASSSTAAYGYTF,TGTGCCAGCAGCTCAACAGCCGCCTATGGCTACACCTTC
TRBV12-3/TRBV12-4,TRBJ2-1,few,.,CASSLSHLYNEQFF,TGTGCCAGCAGTTTAAGTCATCTTTACAATGAGCAGTTCTTC
TRBV19,TRBJ2-2,few,TRBD1,CASRGQGVYTGELFF,TGTGCCAGTAGGGGACAGGGGGTATACACCGGGGAGCTGTTTTTT
TRBV3-1,TRBJ2-2,.,.,CASSHRTGELFF,TGTGCCAGCAGCCATAGGACCGGGGAGCTGTTTTTT
TRBV28,TRBJ2-3,few,TRBD2,CASISGQPGLGRTDTQYF,TGTGCCAGCATTTCGGGGCAACCGGGACTAGGCCGCACAGATACGCAGTATTTT
TRBV13,TRBJ2-3,.,.,CASSWPITDTQYF,TGTGCCAGCAGCTGGCCCATCACAGATACGCAGTATTTT
TRBV7-3,TRBJ2-1,.,.,CASSLKRAGTWDNEQFF,TGTGCCAGCAGCTTAAAACGTGCCGGGACTTGGGATAATGAGCAGTTCTTC
TRBV30,TRBJ1-1,few,.,CAWIGNTEAFF,TGTGCCTGGATAGGGAACACTGAAGCTTTCTTT
TRBV18,TRBJ1-1,few,.,CASSPPSSTTEAFF,TGTGCCAGCTCACCACCGTCGTCAACGACTGAAGCTTTCTTT
TRBV29-1,TRBJ2-3,.,TRBD2,CSVAASGRVSTDTQYF,TGCAGCGTTGCGGCTAGCGGGAGGGTCTCTACAGATACGCAGTATTTT
TRBV5-1,TRBJ1-6,.,.,CASSLERSTDSPLHF,TGCGCCAGCAGCTTGGAACGCAGCACCGATTCACCCCTCCACTTT
TRBV20-1,TRBJ2-5,many,TRBD2,CSARDPSGGAETQYF,TGCAGTGCTAGAGATCCTAGCGGGGGGGCCGAGACCCAGTACTTC